Each of the 15 T cell receptor beta chains below was sequenced from the same sample in a study of identical twins. TCRdb reprocessed the 5' RACE reads with MiXCR, giving one entry per CDR3 protein. Among about 900,000 distinct CDR3 sequences, 9% to 15% were seen once, and the ten largest hold about 1.6%. These data were likewise used in another study, on yellow fever vaccine responses in identical twins.

Sequencing was done on a sample of PBMCs. The receptors were sampled from a woman under 30 in good health.

The gene calls are TRBV11-2 and TRBJ2-7; tentatively, D is TRBD1 or TRBD2 (5 bases each). The germline V gene encodes CDR1 SGHAT and CDR2 FQNNGV. CDR3 length: 15 residues. Trimming took 5 bases from V and 4 from J, leaving 18 bases between them. Here the CDR3 DNA reads TGTGCCAGCAGCCCCCGGGACCTCACCTGGTACGAGCAGTACTTC. Its protein product is CASSPRDLTWYEQYF.

The V gene is TRBV7-9, the J gene TRBJ1-2, with 7 bases that match TRBD1. Germline V gives CDR1 SEHNR, CDR2 FQNEAQ (reference sequence). The junction had 4 bases not matched to a gene; V was cut back by 4 bases and J by 8 bases. The CDR3 totals 12 residues. The CDR3 DNA reads as TGTGCCAGCAGCTCGGGACAGCTGGGCTACACCTTC. The encoded protein is CASSSGQLGYTF.

The chain is built from TRBV20-1 and TRBJ2-2; either TRBD1 or TRBD2 may supply D (5 bases each). Germline CDR1 and CDR2: DFQATT and SNEGSKA (reference sequence). V lost 8 bases and J 1 base, leaving 17 bases between the germline ends. The CDR3 has 15 residues. Here the CDR3 DNA reads TGCAGTCTACCTGGTCGTGGGGGGAACACCGGGGAGCTGTTTTTT. Translation gives CSLPGRGGNTGELFF.

CDR3 protein: CASSSRFGGIGADTQYF. The CDR3 coding sequence is TGTGCCAGCAGCTCCCGGTTCGGGGGCATTGGGGCAGATACGCAGTATTTT. J is TRBJ2-3 and V is TRBV7-9; TRBD1 or TRBD2 may be the D gene (6 bases each). The V end lost 4 bases, the J end lost 4 bases, and 21 bases lay between the germline ends. There are 17 residues in the CDR3. In germline, CDR1 is SEHNR, CDR2 FQNEAQ (reference sequence). The full variable domain, in which reference TRBV7-9 and TRBJ2-3 provide the parts outside the CDR3, is DTGVSQNPRHKITKRGQNVTFRCDPISEHNRLYWYRQTLGQGPEFLTYFQNEAQLEKSRLLSDRFSAERPKGSFSTLEIQRTEQGDSAMYLCASSSRFGGIGADTQYFGPGTRLTVL.

This sequence joins TRBV10-3 and TRBJ2-7; D remains unclear. This CDR3 contains 15 residues. Per the germline V gene, CDR1 is ENHRY and CDR2 is SYGVKD. The V end was cut by 3 bases, the J end by 6 bases, with 18 bases between. The chain's CDR3 is CAISDVLLSRGEQYV. The CDR3, as DNA: TGTGCCATCAGTGATGTTCTCCTGTCTCGAGGCGAGCAGTACGTC.

This clonotype came up a few times. The CDR3 reads CSVLRGPTYEQYF. The CDR3 DNA sequence: TGCAGCGTCCTCAGGGGGCCGACCTACGAGCAGTACTTC. The chain employs TRBV29-1 and TRBJ2-7; 8 bases match TRBD1. Germline assignment: CDR1 SQVTM and CDR2 ANQGSEA. The V segment lost 6 bases and the J segment 2 bases; nucleotides outside the gene matches: 6. The CDR3 spans 13 residues.

Here the CDR3 DNA reads TGTGCCAGCAGTAGGGTCCCGAATGAGCAGTTCTTC. Translation: CASSRVPNEQFF. The gene calls are TRBV27 and TRBJ2-1; D ambiguous. Trimming removed 5 bases from V and 7 bases from J, with 9 bases in between. Germline values: CDR1 MNHEY, CDR2 SMNVEV (reference sequence). The CDR3 is 12 residues long.

The sample holds a few counts of this clonotype. V and J are TRBV5-1 and TRBJ2-7, with 7 nucleotides matching TRBD2. Germline CDR1 SGHRS, CDR2 YFSETQ. The CDR3 is 17 amino acids. Trimming removed 7 bases from V and 0 bases from J; junction bases left unmatched: 16. The DNA for the CDR3 is TGCGCCAGCTCTCTCGGACTAGATTTGGCAGACTCCTACGAGCAGTACTTC. Its translation is CASSLGLDLADSYEQYF. Full variable domain (outside the CDR3, taken from reference TRBV5-1 and TRBJ2-7): KAGVTQTPRYLIKTRGQQVTLSCSPISGHRSVSWYQQTPGQGLQFLFEYFSETQRNKGNFPGRFSGRQFSNSRSEMNVSTLELGDSALYLCASSLGLDLADSYEQYFGPGTRLTVT.

The J gene is TRBJ2-1, the V gene TRBV7-9, with 12 bases lining up with TRBD2. Trimming took 6 bases from V and 7 from J; bases not matched to a gene: 7. Germline V lookup: CDR1 SEHNR, CDR2 FQNEAQ (reference sequence). This CDR3 is built from 15 residues. CDR3 region: CASRPTSGRSNEQFF. CDR3 sequence (DNA): TGTGCCAGCAGACCAACTAGCGGGAGGTCTAATGAGCAGTTCTTC.

This clonotype was counted at least ten times. The chain recombines TRBV12-3 or TRBV12-4 with TRBJ2-1; 11 nucleotides match TRBD2. The CDR3 contains 16 residues. The ends lost 0 bases at V and 3 bases at J; junction bases unmatched: 1. DNA for the CDR3: TGTGCCAGCAGTTTAGCGGGACTAGCGGACTACAATGAGCAGTTCTTC. It codes for CASSLAGLADYNEQFF.

This clonotype has only a few counts. The chain carries TRBV7-8 and TRBJ2-5; 9 positions match TRBD2. Germline V lookup: CDR1 SGHVS, CDR2 FQNEAQ. There are 15 residues in the CDR3. V lost 1 base to trimming and J lost 6 bases; unmatched junction nucleotides: 6. In nucleotides, the CDR3 is TGTGCCAGCAGCTTAGAGCGGGGGGCCCGGAAGACCCAGTACTTC. Amino acids: CASSLERGARKTQYF.

The chain combines TRBV20-1 with TRBJ2-1; D may be TRBD1 (6 bases). Germline loops: CDR1 DFQATT, CDR2 SNEGSKA (reference sequence). This CDR3 spans 13 amino acids. The chain's CDR3 is CSLDSSSYNEQFF. CDR3 coding DNA: TGCAGCCTGGACAGTAGCTCCTACAATGAGCAGTTCTTC.

This clonotype was observed a few times. V and J are TRBV4-1 and TRBJ1-2; possible D gene TRBD1, 5 bases. The germline gives CDR1 MGHRA, CDR2 YSYEKL. The CDR3 has 14 amino acids. Trimming left V 10 bases short and J 2 bases short, with 17 bases between. CDR3 bases: TGCGCCACCAGTGGGCAGGGCGGGAACTATGGCTACACCTTC. Protein product: CATSGQGGNYGYTF.

This chain connects TRBV12-3 or TRBV12-4 to TRBJ2-5; TRBD2 matches at 9 bases. This CDR3 has 15 residues. V shed 5 bases and J 4 bases; nucleotides not matched to a gene: 8. CDR3: CASSATGTSPETQYF. CDR3 bases: TGTGCCAGCAGTGCAACCGGGACTAGCCCAGAGACCCAGTACTTC.

This clonotype was seen many times. This rearrangement joins TRBV20-1 to TRBJ2-5; no definite D call. The V end lost 7 bases, the J end lost 5 bases, and 17 bases lay between the germline ends. The CDR3 is 13 residues long. CDR1 is DFQATT and CDR2 is SNEGSKA in the germline V gene (reference sequence). CDR3 residues: CSVKGTPRETQYF. CDR3 in DNA: TGCAGTGTCAAGGGCACCCCTAGGGAGACCCAGTACTTC.